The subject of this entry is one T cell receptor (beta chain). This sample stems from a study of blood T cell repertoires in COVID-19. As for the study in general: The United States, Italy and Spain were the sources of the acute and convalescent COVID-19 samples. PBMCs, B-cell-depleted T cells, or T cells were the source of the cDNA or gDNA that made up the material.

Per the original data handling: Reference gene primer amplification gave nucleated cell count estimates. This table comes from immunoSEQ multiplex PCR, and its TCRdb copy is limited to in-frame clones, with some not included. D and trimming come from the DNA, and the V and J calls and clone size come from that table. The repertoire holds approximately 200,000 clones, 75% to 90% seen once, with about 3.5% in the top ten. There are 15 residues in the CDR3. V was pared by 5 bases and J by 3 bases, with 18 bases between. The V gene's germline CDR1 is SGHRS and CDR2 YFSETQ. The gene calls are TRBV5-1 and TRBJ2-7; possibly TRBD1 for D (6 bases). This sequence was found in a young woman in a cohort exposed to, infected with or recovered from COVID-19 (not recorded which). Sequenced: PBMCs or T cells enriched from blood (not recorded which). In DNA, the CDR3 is TGCGCCAGCAGTTGGGCCGGGACACACGTCTACGAGCAGTACTTC. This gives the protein CASSWAGTHVYEQYF.